This TCR beta chain is from a study of control samples from healthy donors and cancer patients (dated by TCRdb to the early 2020s). The CDR3 runs 14 amino acids, cysteine and phenylalanine included. Only the CDR3 DNA stays, 42 bases, in frame from base 1. The V and J ends are trimmed by 6 bases and 2 bases, leaving 13 bases between them. CDR1 and CDR2 are read off the germline V gene as MNHEY and SVGEGT. Library prep was done by the immunoSEQ multiplex PCR assay. TCRdb provides this immuneACCESS table in a form limited to in-frame rearrangements. Some clones are lacking; in checked studies, under half of them reflect an unresolved V gene, and why the rest are absent is not known. Counted in this sample were tens of thousands of clones; about nine tenths of them appeared once. 9.5% of the sample rests with the top ten. Concerning this clone itself: Which antigen it targets is not known. Base qualities are not provided; no much larger clone lies one nucleotide away.

The sequence derives from a woman in her forties or fifties with colorectal cancer. Sample: PBMCs. The V and J segments used are TRBV6-2 or TRBV6-3 and TRBJ1-1; the D gene is perhaps TRBD1, from 5 matching bases. The nucleotide sequence reads TGTGCCAGCAGCAGCTCGAGGGGTAACACTGAAGCTTTCTTT. Its protein product is CASSSSRGNTEAFF.